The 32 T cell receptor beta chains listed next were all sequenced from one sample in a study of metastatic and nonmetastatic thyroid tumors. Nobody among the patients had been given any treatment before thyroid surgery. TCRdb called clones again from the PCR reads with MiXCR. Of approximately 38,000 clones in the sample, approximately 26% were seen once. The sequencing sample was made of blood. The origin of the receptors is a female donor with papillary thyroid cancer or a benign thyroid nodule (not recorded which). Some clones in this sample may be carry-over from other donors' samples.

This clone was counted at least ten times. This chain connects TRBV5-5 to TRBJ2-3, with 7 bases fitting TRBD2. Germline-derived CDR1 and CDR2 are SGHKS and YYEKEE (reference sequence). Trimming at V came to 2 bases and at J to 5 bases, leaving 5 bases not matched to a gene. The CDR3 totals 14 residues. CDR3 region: CASSLRREGDTQYF. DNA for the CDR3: TGTGCCAGCAGCTTAAGGAGGGAGGGAGATACGCAGTATTTT.

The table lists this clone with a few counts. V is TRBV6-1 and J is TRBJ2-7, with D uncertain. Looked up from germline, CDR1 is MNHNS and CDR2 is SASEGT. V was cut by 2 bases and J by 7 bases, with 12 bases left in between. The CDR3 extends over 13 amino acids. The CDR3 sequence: CASSEYFSGEQYF. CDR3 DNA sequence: TGTGCCAGCAGTGAATACTTCTCCGGTGAGCAGTACTTC.

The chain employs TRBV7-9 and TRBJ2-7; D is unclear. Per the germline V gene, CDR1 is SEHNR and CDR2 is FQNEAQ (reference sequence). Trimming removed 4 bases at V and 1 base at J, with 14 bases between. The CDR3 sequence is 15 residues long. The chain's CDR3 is CASSSGVAASYEQYF. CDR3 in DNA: TGTGCCAGCAGCTCGGGCGTCGCAGCGTCCTACGAGCAGTACTTC.

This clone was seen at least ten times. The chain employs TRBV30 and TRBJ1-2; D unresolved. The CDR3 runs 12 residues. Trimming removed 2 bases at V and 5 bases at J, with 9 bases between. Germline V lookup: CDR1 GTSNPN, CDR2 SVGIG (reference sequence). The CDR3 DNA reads TGTGCCTGGAGTAGACCAGGATATGGCTACACCTTC. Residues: CAWSRPGYGYTF.

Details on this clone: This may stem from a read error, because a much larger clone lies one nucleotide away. The CDR3 DNA follows: TGCAGTGCTAGAATGCATAGCGGGAGCGGGGAGCTGTTCTTT. Translation: CSARMHSGSGELFF. The rearrangement links TRBV20-1 to TRBJ2-2; 9 bases agree with TRBD2. CDR3 length equals 14 residues. Germline CDR1 and CDR2: DFQATT and SNEGSKA (reference sequence).

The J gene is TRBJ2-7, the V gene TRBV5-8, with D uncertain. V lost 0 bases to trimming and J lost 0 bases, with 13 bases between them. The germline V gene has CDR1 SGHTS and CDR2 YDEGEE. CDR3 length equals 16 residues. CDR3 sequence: CASSLGVDLTSYEQYF. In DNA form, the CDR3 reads TGTGCCAGCAGCTTGGGCGTAGACCTAACCTCCTACGAGCAGTACTTC. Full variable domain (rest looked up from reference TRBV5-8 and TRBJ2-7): EAGVTQSPTHLIKTRGQQATLRCSPISGHTSVYWYQQALGLGLQFLLWYDEGEERNRGNFPPRFSGRQFPNYSSELNVNALELEDSALYLCASSLGVDLTSYEQYFGPGTRLTVT.

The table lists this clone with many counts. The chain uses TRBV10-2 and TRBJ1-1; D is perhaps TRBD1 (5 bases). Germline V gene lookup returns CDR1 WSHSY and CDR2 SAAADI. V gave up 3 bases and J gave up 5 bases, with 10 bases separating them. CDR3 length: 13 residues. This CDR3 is CASSEAKGTEAFF. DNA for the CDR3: TGCGCCAGCAGTGAAGCGAAGGGGACTGAAGCTTTCTTT.

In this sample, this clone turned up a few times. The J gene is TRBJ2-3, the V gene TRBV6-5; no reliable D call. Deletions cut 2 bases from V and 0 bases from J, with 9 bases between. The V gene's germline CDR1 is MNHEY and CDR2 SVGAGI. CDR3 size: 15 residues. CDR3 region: CASSYRATSTDTQYF. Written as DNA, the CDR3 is TGTGCCAGCAGTTACAGAGCCACTAGCACAGATACGCAGTATTTT.

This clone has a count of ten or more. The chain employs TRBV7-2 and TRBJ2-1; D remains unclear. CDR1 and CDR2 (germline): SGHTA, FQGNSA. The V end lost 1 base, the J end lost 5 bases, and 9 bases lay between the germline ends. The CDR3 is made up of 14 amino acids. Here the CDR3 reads CASSLGFYNNEQFF. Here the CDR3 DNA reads TGTGCCAGCAGCTTAGGGTTTTATAACAATGAGCAGTTCTTC. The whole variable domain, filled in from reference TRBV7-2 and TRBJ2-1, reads GAGVSQSPSNKVTEKGKDVELRCDPISGHTALYWYRQSLGQGLEFLIYFQGNSAPDKSGLPSDRFSAERTGGSVSTLTIQRTQQEDSAVYLCASSLGFYNNEQFFGPGTRLTVL.

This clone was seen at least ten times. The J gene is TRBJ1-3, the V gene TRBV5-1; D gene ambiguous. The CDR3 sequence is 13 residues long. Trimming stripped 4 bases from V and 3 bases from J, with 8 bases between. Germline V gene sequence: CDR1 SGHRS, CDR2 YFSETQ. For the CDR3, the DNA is TGCGCCAGCAGCCCTCCGGGTGGAAACACCATATATTTT. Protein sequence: CASSPPGGNTIYF.

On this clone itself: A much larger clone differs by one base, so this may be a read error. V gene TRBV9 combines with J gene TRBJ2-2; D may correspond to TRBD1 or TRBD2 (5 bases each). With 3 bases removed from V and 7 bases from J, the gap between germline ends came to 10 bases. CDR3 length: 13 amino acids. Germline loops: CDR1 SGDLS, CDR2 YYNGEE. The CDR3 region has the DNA TGTGCCAGCAGCGCCCGAGGGGACGGGGAGCTGTTTTTT. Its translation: CASSARGDGELFF.

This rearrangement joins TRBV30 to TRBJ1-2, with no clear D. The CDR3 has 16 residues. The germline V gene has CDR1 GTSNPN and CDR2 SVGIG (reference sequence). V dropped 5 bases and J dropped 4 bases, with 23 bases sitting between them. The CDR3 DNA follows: TGTGCCTGGTTCGAAATGGGCCCCAAGGGCTCCTATGGCTACACCTTC. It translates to CAWFEMGPKGSYGYTF.

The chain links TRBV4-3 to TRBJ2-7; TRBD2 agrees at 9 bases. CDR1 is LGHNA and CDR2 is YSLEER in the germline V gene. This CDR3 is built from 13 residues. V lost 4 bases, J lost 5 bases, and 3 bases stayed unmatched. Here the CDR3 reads CASSRSGSNEQYF. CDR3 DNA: TGCGCCAGCAGCCGTAGCGGGAGTAACGAGCAGTACTTC.

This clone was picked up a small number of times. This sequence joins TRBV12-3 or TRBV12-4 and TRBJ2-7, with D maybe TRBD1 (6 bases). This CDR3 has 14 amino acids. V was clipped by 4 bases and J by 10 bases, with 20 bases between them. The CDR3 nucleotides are TGTGCCAGCAGTTCGGACAGCGGATCCCTGGATCAGTACTTC. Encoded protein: CASSSDSGSLDQYF.

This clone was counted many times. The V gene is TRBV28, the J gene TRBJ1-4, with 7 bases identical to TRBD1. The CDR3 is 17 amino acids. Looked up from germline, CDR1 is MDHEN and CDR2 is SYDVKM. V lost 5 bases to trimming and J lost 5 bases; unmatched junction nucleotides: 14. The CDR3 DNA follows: TGTGCCAGCAGTCTCGACAGGGCCACCAAACCGAATGAAAAACTGTTTTTT. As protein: CASSLDRATKPNEKLFF.

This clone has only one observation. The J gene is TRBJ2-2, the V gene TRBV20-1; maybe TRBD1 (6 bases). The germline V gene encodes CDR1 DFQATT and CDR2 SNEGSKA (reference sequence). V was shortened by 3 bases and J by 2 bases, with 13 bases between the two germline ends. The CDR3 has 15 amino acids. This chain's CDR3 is CSARTRGINTGELFF. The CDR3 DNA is TGCAGTGCTAGGACCAGGGGTATTAACACCGGGGAGCTGTTTTTT.

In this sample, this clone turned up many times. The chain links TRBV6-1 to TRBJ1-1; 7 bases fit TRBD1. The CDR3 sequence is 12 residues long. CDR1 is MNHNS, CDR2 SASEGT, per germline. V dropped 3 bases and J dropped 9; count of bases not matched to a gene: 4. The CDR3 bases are TGTGCCAGCAGTGATTGGGGACAGAAAGCTTTCTTT. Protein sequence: CASSDWGQKAFF.

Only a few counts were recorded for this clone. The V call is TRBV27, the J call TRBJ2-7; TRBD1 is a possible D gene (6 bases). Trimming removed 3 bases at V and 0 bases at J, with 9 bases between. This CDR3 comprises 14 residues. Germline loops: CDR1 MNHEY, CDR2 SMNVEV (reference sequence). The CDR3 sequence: CASSFKDSSYEQYF. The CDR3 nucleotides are TGTGCCAGCAGTTTTAAGGACAGCTCCTACGAGCAGTACTTC.

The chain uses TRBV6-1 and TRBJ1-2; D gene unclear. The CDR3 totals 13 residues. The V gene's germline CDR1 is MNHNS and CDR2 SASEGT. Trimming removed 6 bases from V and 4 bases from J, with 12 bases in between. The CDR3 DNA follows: TGTGCCAGCAGAGTGCCAGGCCCCTATGGCTACACCTTC. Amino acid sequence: CASRVPGPYGYTF.

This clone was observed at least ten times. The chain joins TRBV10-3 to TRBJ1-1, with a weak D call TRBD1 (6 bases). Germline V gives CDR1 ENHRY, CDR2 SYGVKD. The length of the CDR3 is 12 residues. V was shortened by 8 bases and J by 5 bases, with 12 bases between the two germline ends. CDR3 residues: CAIGTGLTEAFF. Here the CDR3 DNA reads TGTGCCATCGGTACAGGGCTAACTGAAGCTTTCTTT.

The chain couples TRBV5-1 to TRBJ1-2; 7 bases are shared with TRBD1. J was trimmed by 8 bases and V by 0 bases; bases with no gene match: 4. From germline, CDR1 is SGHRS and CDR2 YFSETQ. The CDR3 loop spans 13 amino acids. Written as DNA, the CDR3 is TGCGCCAGCAGCTTGGGACAGGGTATCGGCTACACCTTC. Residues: CASSLGQGIGYTF.

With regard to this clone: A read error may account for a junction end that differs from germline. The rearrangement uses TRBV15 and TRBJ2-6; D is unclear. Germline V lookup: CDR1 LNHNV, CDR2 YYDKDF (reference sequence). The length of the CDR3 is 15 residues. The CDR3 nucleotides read TGTGCCACCAGCAGGACATGCTGTGGGTCCAACGTCCTGACTTTC. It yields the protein CATSRTCCGSNVLTF.

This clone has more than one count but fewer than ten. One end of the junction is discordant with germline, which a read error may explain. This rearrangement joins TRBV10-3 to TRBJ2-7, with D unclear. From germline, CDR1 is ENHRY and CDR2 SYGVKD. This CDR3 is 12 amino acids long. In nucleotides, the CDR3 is TGTACCATCGGGCGTTTCTCCTACGAGCAGTACTTC. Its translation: CTIGRFSYEQYF.

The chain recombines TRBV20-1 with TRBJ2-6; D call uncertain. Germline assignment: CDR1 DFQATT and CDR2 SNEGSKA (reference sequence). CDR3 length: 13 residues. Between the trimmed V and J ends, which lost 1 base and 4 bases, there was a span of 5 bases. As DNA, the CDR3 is TGCAGTGCTAGAGTGTCCGGGGCCAACGTCCTGACTTTC. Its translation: CSARVSGANVLTF.

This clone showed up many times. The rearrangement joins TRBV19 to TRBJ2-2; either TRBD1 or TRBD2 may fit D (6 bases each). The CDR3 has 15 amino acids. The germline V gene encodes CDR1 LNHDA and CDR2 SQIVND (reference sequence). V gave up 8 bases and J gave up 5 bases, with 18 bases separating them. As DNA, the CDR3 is TGTGCCAGTCAGTGGGGGGCTCAGGGGACCGGGGAGCTGTTTTTT. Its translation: CASQWGAQGTGELFF.

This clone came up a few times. This CDR3 is CASRDFNGQGRGDTQYF. The CDR3 nucleotides read TGTGCCAGCAGGGATTTTAACGGACAGGGAAGGGGAGATACGCAGTATTTT. The rearrangement links TRBV6-1 to TRBJ2-3; 8 nucleotides line up with TRBD1. There are 17 residues in the CDR3. In germline, CDR1 is MNHNS, CDR2 SASEGT. V trimming: 6 bases; J trimming: 5 bases; junction bases outside the gene matches: 16.

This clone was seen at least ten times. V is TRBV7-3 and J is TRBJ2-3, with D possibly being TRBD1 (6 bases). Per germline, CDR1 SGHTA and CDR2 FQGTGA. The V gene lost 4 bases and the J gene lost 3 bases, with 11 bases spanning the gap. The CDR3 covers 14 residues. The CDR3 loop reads CASSSTQGTDTQYF. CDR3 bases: TGTGCCAGCAGCTCGACACAGGGTACAGATACGCAGTATTTT.

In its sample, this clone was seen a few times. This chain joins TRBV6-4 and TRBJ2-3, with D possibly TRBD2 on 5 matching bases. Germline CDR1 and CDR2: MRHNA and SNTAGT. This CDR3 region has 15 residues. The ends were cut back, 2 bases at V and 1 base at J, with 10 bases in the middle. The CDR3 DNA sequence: TGTGCCAGCAGTGACATTCTCGGGGGCACAGATACGCAGTATTTT. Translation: CASSDILGGTDTQYF.

The CDR3, as DNA: TGTGCCAGCAGGGAAACAGGGGGGAGCAATCAGCCCCAGCATTTT. This translates into CASRETGGSNQPQHF. This chain links TRBV6-1 with TRBJ1-5; TRBD1 aligns across 8 bases. CDR1 is MNHNS, CDR2 SASEGT, per germline. Trimming took 6 bases from V and 1 from J; bases not matched to a gene: 5. The CDR3 loop spans 15 amino acids.

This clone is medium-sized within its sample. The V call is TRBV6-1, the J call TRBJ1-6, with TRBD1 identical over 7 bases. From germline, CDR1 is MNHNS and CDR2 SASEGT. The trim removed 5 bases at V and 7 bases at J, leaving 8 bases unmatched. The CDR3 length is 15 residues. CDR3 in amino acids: CASSPRQGMNSPLHF. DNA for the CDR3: TGTGCCAGCAGTCCGCGACAGGGAATGAATTCACCCCTCCACTTT.

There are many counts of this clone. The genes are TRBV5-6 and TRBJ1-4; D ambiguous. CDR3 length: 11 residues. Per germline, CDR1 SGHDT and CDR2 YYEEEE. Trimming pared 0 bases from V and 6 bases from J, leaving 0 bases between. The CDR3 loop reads CASSLDEKLFF. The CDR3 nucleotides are TGTGCCAGCAGCTTGGATGAAAAACTGTTTTTT.

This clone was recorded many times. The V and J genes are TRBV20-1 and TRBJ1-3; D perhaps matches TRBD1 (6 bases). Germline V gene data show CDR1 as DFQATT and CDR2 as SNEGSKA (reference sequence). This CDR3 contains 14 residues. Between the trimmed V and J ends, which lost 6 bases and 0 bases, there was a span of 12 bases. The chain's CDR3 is CSADQGSSGNTIYF. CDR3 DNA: TGCAGTGCGGATCAGGGGAGCTCTGGAAACACCATATATTTT.